This entry describes one T cell receptor beta chain. TCRdb re-called the RT-PCR reads with MiXCR, one entry per CDR3 protein. The sample has fewer than 700,000 distinct CDR3 sequences, approximately 13% seen once. The data were obtained in a study of response to subunit inactivated influenza vaccine. Per the germline V gene, CDR1 is SGDLS and CDR2 is YYNGEE. The CDR3 has 15 amino acids. Deletions cut 0 bases from V and 7 bases from J, with 14 bases between. The specimen was PBMCs from blood, collected about 40 days after vaccination. This TCR was recovered from a man between 45 and 60 years old who received an inactivated influenza vaccine. The chain joins TRBV9 to TRBJ2-1; TRBD1 is a possible D gene (6 bases). As DNA, the CDR3 is TGTGCCAGCAGCGTAGGTGGGAACAGGGAAAATGAGCAGTTCTTC. Its translation: CASSVGGNRENEQFF. Looking up the rest from reference TRBV9 and TRBJ2-1 gives the full variable domain: DSGVTQTPKHLITATGQRVTLRCSPRSGDLSVYWYQQSLDQGLQFLIQYYNGEERAKGNILERFSAQQFPDLHSELNLSSLELGDSALYFCASSVGGNRENEQFFGPGTRLTVL.